These 2 T cell receptor beta chains came from one sample sequenced in a study of blood T cells in healthy people across ages. A second PCR, run for roughly 7 to 11 cycles, used a sample-barcoded 5' primer plus a J-beta primer mix. TCRdb processed the 5' RACE reads anew with MiXCR; each CDR3 protein has one entry. The data show around 750,000 distinct CDR3 sequences, about 55% seen once. The material sequenced was blood. The source of these receptors is a man older than 75 in good health.

The chain couples TRBV5-1 to TRBJ2-1; tentative D call: TRBD1 (7 bases). The CDR3 spans 16 residues. V was pared by 1 base and J by 4 bases, with 15 bases between. Germline lookup yields CDR1 SGHRS and CDR2 YFSETQ. The CDR3 protein is CASSLMSRDRYNEQFF. The DNA of the CDR3 is TGCGCCAGCAGCTTGATGTCGCGGGACAGATACAATGAGCAGTTCTTC.

This chain connects TRBV20-1 to TRBJ1-6; 12 bases agree with TRBD1. Per germline, CDR1 DFQATT and CDR2 SNEGSKA (reference sequence). Trimming cost V 3 bases and J 0 bases; bases outside gene matches: 6. This CDR3 comprises 18 residues. CDR3 protein: CSASSGQGASSYNSPLHF. CDR3 coding DNA: TGCAGTGCTAGTTCGGGACAGGGGGCGAGCTCCTATAATTCACCCCTCCACTTT.